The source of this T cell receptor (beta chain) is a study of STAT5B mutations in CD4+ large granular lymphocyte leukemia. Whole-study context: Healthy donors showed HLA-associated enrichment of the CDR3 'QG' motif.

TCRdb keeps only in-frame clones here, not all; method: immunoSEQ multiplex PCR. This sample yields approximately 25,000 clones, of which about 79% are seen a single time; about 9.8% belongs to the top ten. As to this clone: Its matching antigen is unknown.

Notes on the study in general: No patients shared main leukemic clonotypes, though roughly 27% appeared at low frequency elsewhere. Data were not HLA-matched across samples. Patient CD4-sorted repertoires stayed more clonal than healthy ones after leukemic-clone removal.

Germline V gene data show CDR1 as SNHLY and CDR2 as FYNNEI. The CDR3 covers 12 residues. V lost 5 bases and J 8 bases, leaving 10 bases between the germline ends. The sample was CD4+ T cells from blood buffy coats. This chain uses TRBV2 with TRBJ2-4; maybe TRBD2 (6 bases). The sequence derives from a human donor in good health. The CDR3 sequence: CASSSSVHIQYF. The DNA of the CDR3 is TGTGCCAGCAGTTCTAGCGTTCACATTCAGTACTTC.